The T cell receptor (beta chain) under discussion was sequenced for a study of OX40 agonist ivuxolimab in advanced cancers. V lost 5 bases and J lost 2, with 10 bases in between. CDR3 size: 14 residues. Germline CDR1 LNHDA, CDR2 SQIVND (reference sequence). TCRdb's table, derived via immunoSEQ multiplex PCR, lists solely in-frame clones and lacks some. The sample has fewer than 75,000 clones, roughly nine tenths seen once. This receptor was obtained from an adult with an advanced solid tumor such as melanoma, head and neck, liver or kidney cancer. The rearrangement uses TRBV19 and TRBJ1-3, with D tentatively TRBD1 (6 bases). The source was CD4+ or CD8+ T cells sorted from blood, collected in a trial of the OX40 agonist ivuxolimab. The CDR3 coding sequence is TGTGCCAGTAGTCAAGACAGGCCTGGAAACACCATATATTTT. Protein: CASSQDRPGNTIYF. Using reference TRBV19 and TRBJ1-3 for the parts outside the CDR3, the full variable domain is DGGITQSPKYLFRKEGQNVTLSCEQNLNHDAMYWYRQDPGQGLRLIYYSQIVNDFQKGDIAEGYSVSREKKESFPLTVTSAQKNPTAFYLCASSQDRPGNTIYFGEGSWLTVV.